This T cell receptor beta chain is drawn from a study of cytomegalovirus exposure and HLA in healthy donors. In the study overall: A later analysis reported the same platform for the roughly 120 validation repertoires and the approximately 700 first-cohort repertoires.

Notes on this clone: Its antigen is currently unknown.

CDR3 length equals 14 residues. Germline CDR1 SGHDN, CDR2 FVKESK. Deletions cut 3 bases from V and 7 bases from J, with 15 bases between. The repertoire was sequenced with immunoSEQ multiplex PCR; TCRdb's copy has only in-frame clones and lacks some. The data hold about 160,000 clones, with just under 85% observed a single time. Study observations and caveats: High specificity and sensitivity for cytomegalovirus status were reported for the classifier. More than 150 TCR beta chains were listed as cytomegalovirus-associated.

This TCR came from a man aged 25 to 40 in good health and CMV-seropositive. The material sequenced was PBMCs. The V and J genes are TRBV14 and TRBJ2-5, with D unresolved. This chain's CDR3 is CASSQAPSPGTQYF. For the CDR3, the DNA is TGTGCCAGCAGCCAGGCCCCGTCTCCAGGGACCCAGTACTTC.